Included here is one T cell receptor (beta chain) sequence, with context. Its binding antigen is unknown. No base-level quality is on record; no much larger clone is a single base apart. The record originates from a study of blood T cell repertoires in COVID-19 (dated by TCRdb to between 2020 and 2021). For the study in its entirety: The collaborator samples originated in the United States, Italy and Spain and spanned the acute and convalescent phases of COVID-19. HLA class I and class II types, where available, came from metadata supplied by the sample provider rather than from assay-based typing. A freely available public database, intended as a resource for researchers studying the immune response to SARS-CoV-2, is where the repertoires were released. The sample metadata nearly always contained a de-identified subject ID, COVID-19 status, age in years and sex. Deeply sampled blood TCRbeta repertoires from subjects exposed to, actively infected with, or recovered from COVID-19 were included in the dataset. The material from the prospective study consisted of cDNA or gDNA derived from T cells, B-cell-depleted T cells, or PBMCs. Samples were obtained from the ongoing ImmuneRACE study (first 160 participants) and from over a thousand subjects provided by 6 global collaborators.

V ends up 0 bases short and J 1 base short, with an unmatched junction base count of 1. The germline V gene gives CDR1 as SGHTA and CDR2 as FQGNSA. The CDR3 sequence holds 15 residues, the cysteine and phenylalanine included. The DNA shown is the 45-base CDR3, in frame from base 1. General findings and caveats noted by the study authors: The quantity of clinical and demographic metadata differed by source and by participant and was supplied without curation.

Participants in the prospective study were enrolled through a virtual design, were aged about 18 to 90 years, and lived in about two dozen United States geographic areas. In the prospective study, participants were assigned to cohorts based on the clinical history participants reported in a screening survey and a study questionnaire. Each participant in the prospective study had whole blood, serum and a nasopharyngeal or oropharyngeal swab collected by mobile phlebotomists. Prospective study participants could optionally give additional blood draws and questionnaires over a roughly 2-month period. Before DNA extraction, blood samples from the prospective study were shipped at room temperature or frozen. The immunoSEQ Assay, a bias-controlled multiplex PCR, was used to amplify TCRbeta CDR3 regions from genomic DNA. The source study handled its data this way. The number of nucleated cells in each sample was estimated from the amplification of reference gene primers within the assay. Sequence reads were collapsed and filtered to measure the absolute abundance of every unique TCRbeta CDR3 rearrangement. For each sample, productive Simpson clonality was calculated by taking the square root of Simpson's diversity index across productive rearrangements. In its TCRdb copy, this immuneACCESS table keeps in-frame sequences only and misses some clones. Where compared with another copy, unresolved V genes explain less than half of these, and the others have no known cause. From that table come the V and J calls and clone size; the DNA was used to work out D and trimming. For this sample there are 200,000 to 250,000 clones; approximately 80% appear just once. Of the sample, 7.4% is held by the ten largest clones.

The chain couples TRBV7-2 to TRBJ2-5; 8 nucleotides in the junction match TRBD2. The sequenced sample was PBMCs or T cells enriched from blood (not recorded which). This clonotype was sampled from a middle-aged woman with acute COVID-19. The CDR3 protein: CASSLASGAQETQYF. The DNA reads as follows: TGTGCCAGCAGCTTAGCTAGCGGGGCCCAAGAGACCCAGTACTTC.